There are a few counts of the clone carrying this T cell receptor (beta chain). The CDR3 has 12 residues. The V end was cut by 6 bases, the J end by 7 bases, with 12 bases between. Germline CDR1 is LNHDA and CDR2 is SQIVND (reference sequence). The method was immunoSEQ multiplex PCR; TCRdb's version includes in-frame clones alone and lacks a portion of them. The sample contains about 30,000 clones, around 79% of which appear only once. The data were taken from a study of T cells in narcolepsy. Study background: Enrolled donors included narcolepsy type 1 or type 2 patients and healthy controls.

The receptor was isolated from a human donor with narcolepsy. The sequencing input was CD45RA- memory CD4+ T cells from PBMCs. This rearrangement joins TRBV19 to TRBJ1-1; D call uncertain. The CDR3, as DNA: TGTGCCAGTAGAGATGTAGAGGTTGAAGCTTTCTTT. Encoded protein: CASRDVEVEAFF. Based on the CDR3 plus reference TRBV19 and TRBJ1-1, the full variable domain is DGGITQSPKYLFRKEGQNVTLSCEQNLNHDAMYWYRQDPGQGLRLIYYSQIVNDFQKGDIAEGYSVSREKKESFPLTVTSAQKNPTAFYLCASRDVEVEAFFGQGTRLTVV.